The source of this TCR beta chain is a study of T cell repertoires in cytomegalovirus infection. General study results and limits: CMV-specific TCR beta clonotypes restricted by HLA-C were the ones dominating the ex vivo response.

The CDR3 is 14 residues long. V dropped 6 bases and J dropped 4 bases, with 13 bases sitting between them. This clonotype showed up many times. Its antigen is unidentified. TCRdb passed the reads through MiXCR, listing each CDR3 protein once. The sample has a few hundred thousand distinct CDR3 sequences, about two fifths seen once; the top ten hold roughly two fifths. The chain joins TRBV12-3 or TRBV12-4 to TRBJ1-5, with TRBD1 as a possible D gene (5 bases). The sample consisted of cultured PBMCs, taken from culture after CMV antigen stimulation. This clonotype was sampled from a human donor in good health (CMV status not recorded). Some clones in this sample may be carry-over from other donors' samples. The chain's CDR3 is CASSFGTVNQPQHF. CDR3 DNA: TGTGCCAGCAGCTTCGGGACGGTGAATCAGCCCCAGCATTTT.